The entry that follows covers one T cell receptor beta chain sequence. TCRdb's table, derived via immunoSEQ multiplex PCR, lists solely in-frame clones and lacks some. This table holds about 190,000 clones, roughly 93% found once. These data come from a study of control samples from healthy donors and cancer patients. V was shortened by 3 bases and J by 6 bases, with 6 bases between the two germline ends. The V gene's germline CDR1 is DFQATT and CDR2 SNEGSKA (reference sequence). The CDR3 contains 11 residues. This chain links TRBV20-1 with TRBJ2-1, with D hard to call. The sample taken for sequencing was blood. The sequence derives from a man between 18 and 35 years old in good health. The CDR3 DNA reads as TGCAGTGCTAGGTCTTTCAATGAGCAGTTCTTC. It translates to CSARSFNEQFF.